The T cell receptor beta chain described here comes from a study of cytomegalovirus exposure and HLA in healthy donors. Germline V gives CDR1 MDHEN, CDR2 SYDVKM. Between the trimmed V and J ends, which lost 7 bases and 0 bases, there was a span of 10 bases. The CDR3 has 14 amino acids. A remark on this clone: Its antigen is not identified.

Study findings and constraints: Association with HLA alleles at 0.05 false discovery rate was found for 15,000 to 20,000 TCR beta sequences in a later analysis. Most CMV-associated TCR beta chains were later found to appear HLA-restricted.

PCR involved 60 Vbeta and 13 Jbeta primers. Data came from immunoSEQ multiplex PCR; TCRdb stores just in-frame clones and leaves some out. The sample has around 150,000 clones, approximately 80% seen once; the top ten hold about 2.2%. The specimen sequenced was PBMCs. The chain employs TRBV28 and TRBJ1-5; D is possibly TRBD1 (6 bases). This clonotype originated in a man aged 30-40 years in good health and CMV-seronegative. The CDR3 DNA follows: TGTGCCAGCAAAATACAGGGTAGCAATCAGCCCCAGCATTTT. Its translation is CASKIQGSNQPQHF.